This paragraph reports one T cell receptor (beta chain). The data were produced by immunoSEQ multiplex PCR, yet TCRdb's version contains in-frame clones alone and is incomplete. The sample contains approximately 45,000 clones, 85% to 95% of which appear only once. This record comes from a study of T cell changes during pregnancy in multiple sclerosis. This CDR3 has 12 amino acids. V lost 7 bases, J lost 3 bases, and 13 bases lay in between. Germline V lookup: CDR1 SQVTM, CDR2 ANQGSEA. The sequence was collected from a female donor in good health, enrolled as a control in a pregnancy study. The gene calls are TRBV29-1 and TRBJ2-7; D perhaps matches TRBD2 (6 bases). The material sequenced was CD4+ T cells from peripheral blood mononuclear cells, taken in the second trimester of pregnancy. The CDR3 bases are TGCAGCGGGCGGGGCGGATACTACGAGCAGTACTTC. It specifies CSGRGGYYEQYF.